The 23 T cell receptor beta chains below come from one sample, sequenced in a study of blood T cell repertoires in COVID-19. Repertoires were generated with immunoSEQ multiplex PCR, while TCRdb's copy carries only in-frame clones and drops some. The sample lists some 83,000 clones, about 83% seen once, with approximately 3.3% in the top ten. Source material: peripheral blood. The receptors stem from a man in his fifties or sixties with acute or convalescent COVID-19.

The V and J genes are TRBV27 and TRBJ2-7; possible D gene TRBD1, 6 bases. The V gene lost 2 bases and the J gene lost 3 bases, with 11 bases spanning the gap. The CDR3 is made up of 14 amino acids. Per the germline V gene, CDR1 is MNHEY and CDR2 is SMNVEV (reference sequence). CDR3 sequence (DNA): TGTGCCAGCAGTTTAAACAGGGACCACTACGAGCAGTACTTC. Protein: CASSLNRDHYEQYF.

V usage is TRBV28 and J usage is TRBJ1-5; possibly TRBD1 for D (5 bases). The length of the CDR3 is 15 residues. From germline, CDR1 is MDHEN and CDR2 SYDVKM. The V end was cut by 3 bases, the J end by 3 bases, with 12 bases between. CDR3 DNA sequence: TGTGCCAGCAGTTTGGGGGGGTCGGTCAATCAGCCCCAGCATTTT. Translation: CASSLGGSVNQPQHF.

The chain employs TRBV5-4 and TRBJ1-4; no clear D gene. The V end was cut by 4 bases, the J end by 8 bases, with 21 bases between. The germline V gene encodes CDR1 SGHNT and CDR2 YYREEE (reference sequence). CDR3 length: 16 residues. The CDR3 DNA follows: TGTGCCAGCAGCCGTAGACAAGACCGCACTAGGGAAAAACTGTTTTTT. Its translation is CASSRRQDRTREKLFF.

V gene TRBV7-2 combines with J gene TRBJ1-1, with D unresolved. This CDR3 comprises 14 residues. Germline CDR1 reads SGHTA; CDR2 reads FQGNSA. Trimming pared 6 bases from V and 0 bases from J, leaving 11 bases between. The CDR3 spells CASSSTRMNTEAFF. The CDR3 DNA reads as TGTGCCAGCAGTTCGACACGAATGAACACTGAAGCTTTCTTT. Full variable domain (rest looked up from reference TRBV7-2 and TRBJ1-1): GAGVSQSPSNKVTEKGKDVELRCDPISGHTALYWYRQSLGQGLEFLIYFQGNSAPDKSGLPSDRFSAERTGGSVSTLTIQRTQQEDSAVYLCASSSTRMNTEAFFGQGTRLTVV.

The rearrangement joins TRBV7-2 to TRBJ2-2, with 10 bases aligning to TRBD2. The CDR3 extends over 17 amino acids. CDR1 is SGHTA and CDR2 is FQGNSA in the germline V gene. V was clipped by 5 bases and J by 2 bases; unmatched bases: 8. Written as DNA, the CDR3 is TGTGCCAGCAGCCCACAAAGGACTAGCGGAAACACCGGGGAGCTGTTTTTT. Protein sequence: CASSPQRTSGNTGELFF.

In DNA, the CDR3 is TGTGCCAGCAGCCCGGGGGGGACACACTACAATGAGCAGTTCTTC. Translating it yields CASSPGGTHYNEQFF. This chain connects TRBV9 to TRBJ2-1; TRBD2 agrees at 8 bases. Germline V gives CDR1 SGDLS, CDR2 YYNGEE. The J segment lost 3 bases and the V segment lost 4 bases, leaving 6 bases of the junction unmatched. The CDR3 length is 15 residues. Based on the CDR3 plus reference TRBV9 and TRBJ2-1, the full variable domain is DSGVTQTPKHLITATGQRVTLRCSPRSGDLSVYWYQQSLDQGLQFLIQYYNGEERAKGNILERFSAQQFPDLHSELNLSSLELGDSALYFCASSPGGTHYNEQFFGPGTRLTVL.

The rearrangement uses TRBV5-1 and TRBJ2-7; a weak D match, TRBD1 (6 bases). The CDR3 totals 14 residues. Per germline, CDR1 SGHRS and CDR2 YFSETQ. Trimming removed 5 bases at V and 0 bases at J, with 12 bases between. CDR3 bases: TGCGCCAGCAGGGGGGCGGAAAGCTCCTACGAGCAGTACTTC. Protein product: CASRGAESSYEQYF.

To note about this clone: The same CDR3 can be traced to other DNA sequences in this sample. The chain couples TRBV30 to TRBJ1-5; weak D call: TRBD1 (6 bases). CDR1 GTSNPN and CDR2 SVGIG come from the germline V gene (reference sequence). CDR3 length equals 13 residues. Trimming left V 2 bases short and J 4 bases short, with 9 bases between. CDR3 in DNA: TGTGCCTGGAGTTTACAGGGAAATCAGCCCCAGCATTTT. Protein product: CAWSLQGNQPQHF.

This clone has a single count. Here the CDR3 reads CASRNRGVSGYTF. The CDR3 DNA sequence: TGTGCCAGTAGAAACAGGGGAGTAAGTGGCTACACCTTC. The rearrangement joins TRBV19 to TRBJ1-2; 7 bases align to TRBD1. Germline trimming cut 6 bases from V and 7 bases from J; bases unmatched to any gene: 8. The CDR3 consists of 13 residues. From germline, CDR1 is LNHDA and CDR2 SQIVND (reference sequence).

The chain recombines TRBV28 with TRBJ1-1, with 7 nucleotides matching TRBD1. The CDR3 has 17 residues. The J segment lost 8 bases and the V segment lost 6 bases, leaving 21 bases of the junction unmatched. Germline V gives CDR1 MDHEN, CDR2 SYDVKM. The chain's CDR3 is CASRGQLGKNAGVEAFF. As DNA, the CDR3 is TGTGCCAGCAGGGGACAGCTGGGAAAGAACGCCGGCGTAGAAGCTTTCTTT.

V is TRBV19 and J is TRBJ1-4; D is uncertain. The CDR3 contains 15 residues. Trimming took 5 bases from V and 6 from J, leaving 16 bases between them. Germline V gene lookup returns CDR1 LNHDA and CDR2 SQIVND (reference sequence). CDR3 sequence reads: CASSEGGTQDEKLFF. The DNA for the CDR3 is TGTGCCAGTAGTGAGGGTGGAACGCAGGATGAAAAACTGTTTTTT.

The chain joins TRBV4-1 to TRBJ2-7, with D tentatively TRBD2 (6 bases). Looked up from germline, CDR1 is MGHRA and CDR2 is YSYEKL. The CDR3 extends over 15 amino acids. V dropped 1 base and J dropped 4 bases, with 14 bases sitting between them. The CDR3 region has the DNA TGCGCCAGCAGCCAAGCGATTGTGGGGAGGTACGAGCAGTACTTC. It yields the protein CASSQAIVGRYEQYF.

The rearrangement joins TRBV2 to TRBJ2-7; tentative D call: TRBD2 (6 bases). Per the germline V gene, CDR1 is SNHLY and CDR2 is FYNNEI. Trimming removed 7 bases at V and 2 bases at J, with 15 bases between. CDR3 length equals 14 residues. The CDR3 region has the DNA TGTGCCAGCAAAGTAGAGCGGGCCGCCTACGAGCAGTACTTC. This codes for CASKVERAAYEQYF.

This clone was recorded only once. The chain has TRBV28 and TRBJ2-4; possibly TRBD2 for D (5 bases). The CDR3 loop spans 16 amino acids. V was trimmed by 5 bases and J by 1 base, leaving 15 bases between them. Germline CDR1 is MDHEN and CDR2 is SYDVKM. The CDR3 spells CASSARTWAAKNIQYF. The CDR3, as DNA: TGTGCCAGCAGTGCCCGGACTTGGGCTGCCAAAAACATTCAGTACTTC.

This chain links TRBV9 with TRBJ2-7, with D possibly being TRBD2 (6 bases). Germline values: CDR1 SGDLS, CDR2 YYNGEE. Deletions cut 4 bases from V and 5 bases from J, with 16 bases between. The CDR3 runs 14 residues. CDR3 coding DNA: TGTGCCAGCAGCACCCAATCGGGGGTCGACGAGCAGTACTTC. Translation gives CASSTQSGVDEQYF.

This chain links TRBV10-3 with TRBJ2-1; D is unclear. The CDR3 runs to 13 residues. The V gene lost 10 bases and the J gene lost 4 bases, with 14 bases spanning the gap. Germline V gene sequence: CDR1 ENHRY, CDR2 SYGVKD. The CDR3 DNA is TGTGCCACACTCGTGGGCCCTTACAATGAGCAGTTCTTC. It yields the protein CATLVGPYNEQFF.

This chain joins TRBV19 and TRBJ1-5, with D uncertain. From germline, CDR1 is LNHDA and CDR2 SQIVND (reference sequence). Between the trimmed V and J ends, which lost 4 bases and 3 bases, there was a span of 7 bases. The CDR3 covers 13 residues. The CDR3 loop is CASSTGYNQPQHF. The CDR3 DNA sequence: TGTGCCAGTAGTACAGGCTACAATCAGCCCCAGCATTTT.

The rearrangement uses TRBV6-5 and TRBJ2-1, with 12 positions matching TRBD2. With 2 bases clipped from V and 7 bases from J, the junction kept 3 bases outside the gene matches. The CDR3 extends over 15 amino acids. Germline V gene data show CDR1 as MNHEY and CDR2 as SVGAGI. The chain's CDR3 is CASSYGLAGLNEQFF. CDR3 coding DNA: TGTGCCAGCAGTTACGGACTAGCGGGATTGAATGAGCAGTTCTTC.

The table lists this clone with a count of one. V and J are TRBV6-5 and TRBJ1-6; tentatively, D is TRBD1 (5 bases). From germline, CDR1 is MNHEY and CDR2 SVGAGI. The CDR3 is 16 amino acids. Trimming cost V 2 bases and J 12 bases, with 20 bases left between them. CDR3 sequence: CASSYRPSTADKPLHF. In DNA form, the CDR3 reads TGTGCCAGCAGTTACCGCCCTTCGACAGCTGACAAACCCCTCCACTTT.

The rearrangement uses TRBV28 and TRBJ2-3; the D is unclear. CDR3 length: 12 amino acids. CDR1 is MDHEN and CDR2 is SYDVKM in the germline V gene. V gave up 2 bases and J gave up 5 bases, with 5 bases separating them. The CDR3 here is CASSLTRDTQYF. The DNA of the CDR3 is TGTGCCAGCAGTTTAACACGAGATACGCAGTATTTT.

J is TRBJ2-7 and V is TRBV7-2; 10 bases match TRBD2. This CDR3 has 15 amino acids. The germline V gene encodes CDR1 SGHTA and CDR2 FQGNSA. With V trimmed by 1 base and J by 3 bases, 3 bases remained unmatched. The DNA of the CDR3 is TGTGCCAGCAGCTTAGAAGCTAGCGGGGGCTACGAGCAGTACTTC. Protein sequence: CASSLEASGGYEQYF.

The chain recombines TRBV11-3 with TRBJ1-3, with D hard to call. This CDR3 comprises 14 residues. Germline V lookup: CDR1 SGHNT, CDR2 YENEEA. V was clipped by 2 bases and J by 2 bases, with 7 bases between them. CDR3: CASSLRVTGNTIYF. For the CDR3, the DNA is TGTGCCAGCAGCTTAAGAGTGACTGGAAACACCATATATTTT.

The V gene is TRBV7-9, the J gene TRBJ1-2, with 8 bases lining up with TRBD1. This CDR3 is 14 amino acids long. Germline CDR1 reads SEHNR; CDR2 reads FQNEAQ (reference sequence). V gave up 3 bases and J gave up 2 bases; unmatched junction bases: 2. CDR3 sequence (DNA): TGTGCCAGCAGCTTTGGACAGGGAAACTATGGCTACACCTTC. Amino acid sequence: CASSFGQGNYGYTF. Full variable domain (remainder filled in from reference TRBV7-9 and TRBJ1-2): DTGVSQNPRHKITKRGQNVTFRCDPISEHNRLYWYRQTLGQGPEFLTYFQNEAQLEKSRLLSDRFSAERPKGSFSTLEIQRTEQGDSAMYLCASSFGQGNYGYTFGSGTRLTVV.